The present T cell receptor (beta chain) was sequenced within a study of cytomegalovirus exposure and HLA in healthy donors. Though nominally healthy at sampling, donors likely had unrecorded immune exposures. V dropped 4 bases and J dropped 1 base, with 15 bases sitting between them. The germline CDR1 and CDR2 sequences are SGHAT and FQNNGV. The CDR3 totals 16 residues. Primers included in the PCR were 60 Vbeta and 13 Jbeta primers. Assay used: immunoSEQ multiplex PCR; TCRdb lists only in-frame clones, some missing. Among over 200,000 clones listed, almost 85% were seen once. Of note for this clone: Its antigen remains unknown.

Findings and limits, study-wide: Several top significant clusters appeared, in a later analysis, to be linked to common viral pathogens. A few chains linked to CMV were shown in vitro to be specific for CMV antigens. In a later analysis, HLA-associated TCR beta chains were more clonally expanded than equally common others.

Sequenced: PBMCs. The TCR was taken from a woman aged 40 to 50 in good health and CMV-seronegative. This rearrangement joins TRBV11-2 to TRBJ2-3; the D gene is possibly TRBD1 (6 bases). CDR3: CASSSRQGLGTDTQYF. CDR3 DNA sequence: TGTGCCAGCAGCTCACGGCAGGGGCTTGGCACAGATACGCAGTATTTT.